What follows describes a single T cell receptor beta chain. The specificity of this receptor is unknown. There are no base qualities to consult, and no much larger clone falls within one base. The data originate from a study of T cell responses to AZD1222 COVID-19 vaccine (dated by TCRdb to about 2021). About the investigation overall: AZD1222 recipients whose second dose came at about 4 weeks and those whose second dose came at about 12 weeks were combined into one group, since spike-specific TCR depth and breadth did not differ between the two schedules. Trial participants were enrolled by age into subgroups of 18-55, 56-69 and 70-plus years, and around 150, 28 and 57 TCR-sequenced participants, respectively, were included in these subgroups. A total of 230 to 250 trial participants underwent TCR sequencing, of whom approximately 200 had received two doses of AZD1222 and about 26 had received two doses of the MenACWY control vaccine.

V is reduced by 4 bases and J by 14 bases, leaving a spacing of 12 bases between them. Spanning cysteine to phenylalanine, the CDR3 consists of 11 amino acids. The sequence is cut down to CDR3 DNA, 33 bases in frame from base 1. Looking up the germline V gene yields CDR1 SGHDN and CDR2 FVKESK. The CDR3 regions of human TCRbeta chains were subjected to immunosequencing. Concerning the study's data processing: TCRs in the repertoires were compared against a reference library of SARS-CoV-2-specific TCRs that had been generated with the MIRA antigen-specificity platform. Breadth was defined as the fraction of unique TCRs that were SARS-CoV-2-associated. Depth was defined as the fraction of total T cells that were SARS-CoV-2-associated. Using the MIRA data, each spike-specific TCR was mapped to the spike region that the TCR reacts to and placed in a CD4 or CD8 class. Log10-transformed breadth and depth values were compared by one-way ANOVA with Sidak's multiple comparisons tests. What TCRdb holds here is the immuneACCESS table cut down to in-frame rearrangements. Part of the clones is not present; checked against another copy, under half of the missing clones reflect an unresolved V gene, and the others are unexplained. V and J calls and clone size are as listed in that table; D and trimming were resolved from the DNA. The sample includes around 140,000 clones, with roughly 91% observed a single time. The ten biggest clones cover around 5.1% of the sample.

This specimen's time point label, per the study, means: baseline before first vaccination. Samples from vaccinated people were obtained from the UK trials COV001 and COV002, which included a single-blind randomized controlled phase 2/3 trial of AZD1222 (ChAdOx1 nCoV-19) in healthy adults. For TCRbeta chain sequencing, PBMC samples were collected from trial participants at day 0 and at day 28 after the second dose. Study-wide findings and limitations: Conclusions about previously exposed vaccinees were limited because only five to seven AZD1222 recipients were SARS-CoV-2 seropositive at baseline. The 56-69-year group was small, and its depth increase did not reach significance, likely because of low power. Epitopes outside the regions mutated in the B.1.351 and B.1.1.7 variants were reportedly recognized by nearly half of the unique spike-specific TCRs. A significant rise in spike-specific TCR breadth and depth was observed after two AZD1222 doses relative to day 0 and relative to MenACWY recipients. Participants were mostly white British and included more females than males, and it was suggested by the authors that clonal diversity may have been underestimated. Because no day 14 peak-response samples were available, the repertoires could be characterized only after the peak T cell response. CD4 TCRs associated with the vaccine covered the entire spike protein, and the dominant responses were in regions 160-218 and 743-854.

This clonotype was sampled from an adult in good health. The rearranged chain carries TRBV14 and TRBJ2-1; too little of a D gene remains to name it. The specimen was peripheral blood, collected on day 0 of AZD1222 vaccination. In nucleotides, the sequence is TGTGCCAGCAGCCTCGATAGCTTAAAGTTCTTC. The translation is CASSLDSLKFF.